These T cell receptor beta chains were read from a single sample in a study of T cells in localized non-small cell lung cancer. Assay used: immunoSEQ multiplex PCR; TCRdb lists only in-frame clones, some missing. There are 1,400 or so clones in the sample; more than 25% occur only once, and around 15% lies in the top ten. The sequencing here drew on normal lung tissue next to the tumor, taken before any cancer treatment. These receptors were taken from a man aged 40-75 years with stage III squamous cell lung carcinoma. CDR3s include the opening cysteine and the closing phenylalanine or tryptophan. The order of the fields is V gene, J gene, clone size, CDR3 protein. Size is omitted from some rows. Given values are once, few, many or a class for expanded clones.

V: TRBV10-3; J: TRBJ1-1; size: few; CDR3: CAISEQDRVGTEAFF
V: TRBV11-3; J: TRBJ2-7; size: NA; CDR3: CASSLEGGPYEQYF
V: TRBV4-1; J: TRBJ2-2; size: few; CDR3: CVSSQAGGVGTGELFF
V: TRBV21-1; J: TRBJ2-7; size: NA; CDR3: CASSEEESSYEQYF
V: TRBV6-7; J: TRBJ1-6; size: NA; CDR3: CASSYSRRGMIHDSPLHF
V: TRBV11-3; J: TRBJ2-5; size: medium-sized; CDR3: CASSLVFHREKETQYF
V: TRBV11-3; J: TRBJ1-1; size: few; CDR3: CASSQLQGIVTEAFF
V: TRBV6-8; J: TRBJ2-7; size: NA; CDR3: CAISGRLAGGTYEQYF
V: TRBV29-1; J: TRBJ1-4; size: NA; CDR3: CSVGGMGAAPNEKLFF
V: TRBV29-1; J: TRBJ2-5; size: NA; CDR3: CSVGEGVWGTQYF
V: TRBV9; J: TRBJ1-2; size: medium-sized; CDR3: CASSVPPGLSGYTF